This T cell receptor beta chain emerged from a study of blood T cell repertoires in COVID-19. About the research overall: PBMCs, B-cell-depleted T cells, or T cells provided the cDNA or gDNA that made up the material.

Patients in Seattle were enrolled during active infection, then followed longitudinally. This CDR3 contains 13 residues. V gave up 11 bases and J gave up 7 bases, with 17 bases separating them. CDR1 MDHEN and CDR2 SYDVKM come from the germline V gene. TCRdb's copy holds only in-frame clones and misses some; the assay was immunoSEQ multiplex PCR. The sample has 200,000 or so clones, 81% seen once. This clone was recorded a few times. Material: peripheral blood. The V call is TRBV28, the J call TRBJ2-2; D is perhaps TRBD2 (6 bases). This receptor was identified in a woman aged 80 or over with COVID-19, enrolled during active disease. The CDR3 here is CAAHQRVGGELFF. CDR3 nucleotide sequence: TGTGCCGCCCACCAGCGGGTAGGCGGGGAGCTGTTTTTT.